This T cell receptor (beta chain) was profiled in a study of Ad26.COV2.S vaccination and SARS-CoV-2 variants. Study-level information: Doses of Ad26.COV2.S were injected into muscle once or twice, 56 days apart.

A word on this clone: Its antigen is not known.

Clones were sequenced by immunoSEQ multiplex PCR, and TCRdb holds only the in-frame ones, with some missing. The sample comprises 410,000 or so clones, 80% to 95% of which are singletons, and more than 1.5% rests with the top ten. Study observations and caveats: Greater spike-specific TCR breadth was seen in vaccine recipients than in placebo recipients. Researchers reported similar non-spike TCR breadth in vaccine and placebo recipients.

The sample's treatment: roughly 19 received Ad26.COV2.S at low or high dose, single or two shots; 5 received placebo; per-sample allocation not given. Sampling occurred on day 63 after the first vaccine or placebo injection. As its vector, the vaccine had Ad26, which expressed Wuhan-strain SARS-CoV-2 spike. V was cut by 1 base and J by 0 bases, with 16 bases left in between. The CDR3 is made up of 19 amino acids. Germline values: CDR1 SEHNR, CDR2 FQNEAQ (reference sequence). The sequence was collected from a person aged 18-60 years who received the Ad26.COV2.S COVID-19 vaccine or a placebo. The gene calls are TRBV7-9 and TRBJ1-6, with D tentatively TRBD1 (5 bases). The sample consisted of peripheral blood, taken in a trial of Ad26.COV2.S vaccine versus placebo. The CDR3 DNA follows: TGTGCCAGCAGCTTAGAGGCAGCTTGGGGACGCTCCTATAATTCACCCCTCCACTTT. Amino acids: CASSLEAAWGRSYNSPLHF.